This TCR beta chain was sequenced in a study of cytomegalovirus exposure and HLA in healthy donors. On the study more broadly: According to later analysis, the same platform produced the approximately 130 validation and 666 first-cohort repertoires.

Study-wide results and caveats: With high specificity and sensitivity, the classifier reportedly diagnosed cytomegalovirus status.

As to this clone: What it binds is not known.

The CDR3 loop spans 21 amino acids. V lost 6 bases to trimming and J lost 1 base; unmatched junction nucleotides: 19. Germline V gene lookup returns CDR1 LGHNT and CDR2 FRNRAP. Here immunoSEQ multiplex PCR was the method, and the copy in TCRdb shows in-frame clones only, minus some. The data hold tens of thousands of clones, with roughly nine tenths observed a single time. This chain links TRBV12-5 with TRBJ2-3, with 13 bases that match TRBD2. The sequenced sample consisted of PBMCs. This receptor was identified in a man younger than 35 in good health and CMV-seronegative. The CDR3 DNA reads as TGTGCTAGTGGGGAGGATAGGGCGGGGGGACTAGCGGGGAACCGCACAGATACGCAGTATTTT. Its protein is CASGEDRAGGLAGNRTDTQYF. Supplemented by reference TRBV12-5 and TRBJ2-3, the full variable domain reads DARVTQTPRHKVTEMGQEVTMRCQPILGHNTVFWYRQTMMQGLELLAYFRNRAPLDDSGMPKDRFSAEMPDATLATLKIQPSEPRDSAVYFCASGEDRAGGLAGNRTDTQYFGPGTRLTVL.